This T cell receptor (beta chain) was recovered during a study of CD4+ T cells in melanoma (dated by TCRdb to the early 2020s). Regarding the complete study: Neoantigen-specific CD4+ T cells in human melanoma were what the study investigated.

As for this clone: This clone's antigen is unknown. No clone much larger than this one lies a single base away; base qualities are absent.

Library construction relied on the immunoSEQ multiplex PCR assay. Not all clones reach the TCRdb copy of this immuneACCESS table, which keeps in-frame sequences only. Checked studies attribute under half of the gap to unresolved V genes and leave the rest unexplained. Counted in this sample were over 6,500 clones; around 60% of them appeared once. Jointly, the top ten make up about 23% of the sample. Patients with melanoma were used as donors. Via the germline V gene, CDR1 is SNHLY and CDR2 FYNNEI. V is trimmed back by 8 bases and J by 0 bases, and the junction contains 9 bases that no gene match accounts for. The CDR3 contains 17 residues, cysteine and phenylalanine counted. Only CDR3 DNA is held: 51 bases, read in frame from base 1. What the study reported, not specific to this receptor: Neoantigen-specific CD4+ T cells were reported to be correlated with the function of CD8+ T cells, macrophages and B cells. According to the report, neoantigen-specific CD4+ T cells in melanoma displayed diverse differentiation states.

The TCR sequence derives from a human donor with melanoma. Sample: cells from a culture (not recorded whether cultured in vitro). The rearranged chain carries TRBV2 and TRBJ1-6; TRBD1 lines up with 8 middle nucleotides. The CDR3 protein sequence reads: CASRDRILSSYNSPLHF. Read as DNA, the sequence is TGTGCCAGCCGGGACAGGATATTAAGCTCCTATAATTCACCCCTCCACTTT.